These 12 T cell receptor beta chains share one sample of origin, sequenced in a study of blood T cells in healthy people across ages. Using a J-beta primer mix together with a sample-barcoded 5' primer, a second PCR was run for about 6 to 12 cycles. Via MiXCR, TCRdb re-called the 5' RACE reads, giving one row per CDR3 protein. This sample has about 830,000 distinct CDR3 sequences, with around 68% found just once. The sample taken for sequencing was blood. These receptors originate from a man under 40 in good health.

This clonotype was seen a few times. The CDR3 loop reads CASSVAIGASWSGYTF. The CDR3 DNA reads TGTGCCAGCAGCGTAGCCATCGGGGCCTCCTGGAGCGGCTACACCTTC. V usage is TRBV9 and J usage is TRBJ1-2, with a tentative D call TRBD1 (5 bases). CDR1 and CDR2 (germline): SGDLS, YYNGEE. The CDR3 runs to 16 residues. V was clipped by 0 bases and J by 8 bases, with 20 bases between them.

The V and J genes are TRBV9 and TRBJ1-2; D not resolved. The CDR3 has 14 residues. V was clipped by 3 bases and J by 2 bases, with 11 bases between them. The germline gives CDR1 SGDLS, CDR2 YYNGEE. CDR3: CASSDEGANYGYTF. The DNA of the CDR3 is TGTGCCAGCAGCGACGAGGGCGCGAACTATGGCTACACCTTC.

This clonotype was seen more than once but under ten times. This sequence joins TRBV20-1 and TRBJ2-7, with 9 bases aligning to TRBD1. The CDR3 has 12 amino acids. Unmatched junction bases numbered 3, after V lost 5 bases and J lost 4 bases. The germline gives CDR1 DFQATT, CDR2 SNEGSKA (reference sequence). The DNA of the CDR3 is TGCAGTGCTCGGACAGGGGAGTACGAGCAGTACTTC. It codes for CSARTGEYEQYF.

V usage is TRBV5-1 and J usage is TRBJ2-2; D may be TRBD1 (6 bases). Germline lookup yields CDR1 SGHRS and CDR2 YFSETQ. This CDR3 is 14 amino acids long. Between the trimmed V and J ends, which lost 0 bases and 6 bases, there was a span of 9 bases. In DNA, the CDR3 is TGCGCCAGCAGCTTGGAGGGGGACGCCGGGGAGCTGTTTTTT. Its protein is CASSLEGDAGELFF.

This clonotype was seen only a few times. The V call is TRBV7-9, the J call TRBJ2-3; TRBD2 might be the D (6 bases). CDR3 length equals 15 residues. Trimming took 10 bases from V and 3 from J, leaving 20 bases between them. The germline V gene has CDR1 SEHNR and CDR2 FQNEAQ (reference sequence). The CDR3 DNA sequence: TGTGCCACAAACAACTTAGCACGGGGGACAGATACGCAGTATTTT. This gives the protein CATNNLARGTDTQYF.

The V call is TRBV9, the J call TRBJ2-3, with D perhaps matching TRBD2 (5 bases). Germline V gene data show CDR1 as SGDLS and CDR2 as YYNGEE. The CDR3 loop spans 14 amino acids. The V end was cut by 4 bases, the J end by 4 bases, with 13 bases between. CDR3 in DNA: TGTGCCAGCAGCCCCTTCGGGGTGGCAGATACGCAGTATTTT. Translation gives CASSPFGVADTQYF.

The gene calls are TRBV3-1 and TRBJ1-2; a weak D match, TRBD1 (5 bases). Trimming left V 6 bases short and J 7 bases short, with 18 bases between. Germline V CDR1 and CDR2: LGHDT, YNNKEL (reference sequence). The CDR3 has 14 amino acids. The CDR3 DNA is TGTGCCAGCAGTCAGGGCCCACCCGAAAGTGGCTACACCTTC. Translated, it gives CASSQGPPESGYTF.

The rearrangement joins TRBV10-3 to TRBJ2-7; maybe TRBD1 (6 bases). CDR3 length equals 14 residues. V shed 11 bases and J shed 4 bases, with 21 bases lying between them. CDR1 is ENHRY and CDR2 is SYGVKD in the germline V gene. CDR3 region: CAVESGVGQYEQYF. Written as DNA, the CDR3 is TGTGCCGTGGAATCTGGCGTGGGACAATACGAGCAGTACTTC.

The chain combines TRBV20-1 with TRBJ2-5, with D possibly matching TRBD2 (7 bases). The V end lost 6 bases, the J end lost 5 bases, and 16 bases lay between the germline ends. The length of the CDR3 is 13 residues. Germline V gene data show CDR1 as DFQATT and CDR2 as SNEGSKA (reference sequence). The CDR3 protein is CSADDRRGETQYF. For the CDR3, the DNA is TGCAGTGCCGACGACAGGCGGGGGGAGACCCAGTACTTC.

This clonotype was counted a few times. The V gene is TRBV6-2 or TRBV6-3, the J gene TRBJ2-7, with 9 bases aligning to TRBD2. The germline gives CDR1 MNHEY, CDR2 SVGEGT. V shed 6 bases and J 0 bases; nucleotides not matched to a gene: 6. CDR3 length equals 15 residues. CDR3 loop: CASSGLALSSYEQYF. The CDR3 region has the DNA TGTGCCAGCAGCGGACTAGCGCTGAGCTCCTACGAGCAGTACTTC.

This chain links TRBV4-2 with TRBJ1-5; D remains unclear. Germline-derived CDR1 and CDR2 are LGHNA and YNFKEQ. Trimming removed 4 bases at V and 3 bases at J, with 13 bases between. The CDR3 extends over 15 amino acids. CDR3 loop: CASSLVGLNNQPQHF. Here the CDR3 DNA reads TGTGCCAGCAGCCTAGTAGGTTTGAACAATCAGCCCCAGCATTTT.

This sequence joins TRBV4-3 and TRBJ2-3; D could derive from TRBD1 or TRBD2 (5 bases each). Looked up from germline, CDR1 is LGHNA and CDR2 is YSLEER. There are 13 residues in the CDR3. V was clipped by 8 bases and J by 2 bases, with 11 bases between them. The CDR3: CASARDVTDTQYF. Here the CDR3 DNA reads TGCGCCAGCGCCCGGGACGTCACAGATACGCAGTATTTT.